Listed below are T cell receptor beta chains from one sample, sequenced in a study of blood T cell repertoires in COVID-19. Libraries were prepared by immunoSEQ multiplex PCR; TCRdb keeps only in-frame clonotypes and omits some of them. In the table there are about 46,000 clones, around 83% of which are singletons. The sequenced material came from peripheral blood. These receptors came from a woman at least 80 years old with acute or convalescent COVID-19. CDR3s include the opening cysteine and the closing phenylalanine or tryptophan. A D gene is named only where the DNA matches it firmly. Size is stated for part of the rows, as once, few or many counts, or as a class when the clone is expanded.

j_gene	d_gene	v_gene	abundance	CDR3nt	CDR3aa
TRBJ1-1	NA	TRBV5-4	NA	TGTGCCAGCAGCTCCGGACAGAACACTGAAGCTTTCTTT	CASSSGQNTEAFF
TRBJ2-5	NA	TRBV27	NA	TGTGCCAGCAGCCCAAATCCTAGAGCGCAAGAGACCCAGTACTTC	CASSPNPRAQETQYF
TRBJ2-2	NA	TRBV4-1	NA	TGCGCCAGCAGCCTAGGACAGCCGCCCTCCACCGGGGAGCTGTTTTTT	CASSLGQPPSTGELFF
TRBJ2-1	NA	TRBV11-2	NA	TGTGCCAGCAGCACCGGACTCTTGAGCTCCTACAATGAGCAGTTCTTC	CASSTGLLSSYNEQFF
TRBJ1-2	TRBD1	TRBV7-2	NA	TGTGCCAGCAGCCCAGACAGGGCGGAGGGCTACACCTTC	CASSPDRAEGYTF
TRBJ2-3	TRBD1	TRBV3-1/TRBV3-2	NA	TGTGCCAGCAGCCTACAGGGGTTAGAGGCGGGTACGCAGTATTTT	CASSLQGLEAGTQYF
TRBJ1-4	NA	TRBV27	NA	TGTGCCAGCAGTTCCCGGGACACTAAAGGGAAACTGTTTTTT	CASSSRDTKGKLFF
TRBJ2-1	NA	TRBV19	NA	TGTGCCAGTTGGGAGAGCCCAGGGGTCCCCTACAATGAGCAGTTCTTC	CASWESPGVPYNEQFF
TRBJ2-3	NA	TRBV5-1	NA	TGCGCCAGCAGCGTAACCAGGGTGTCAGATACGCAGTATTTT	CASSVTRVSDTQYF
TRBJ2-3	TRBD2	TRBV18	once	TGTGCCAGCTCCCCAGGCGGGGGTGGCACAGATACGCAGTATTTT	CASSPGGGGTDTQYF
TRBJ2-3	TRBD2	TRBV11-2	once	TGTGCCAGCAGCTTAAGGTCACTAGCGGGGGGCGCAGATACGCAGTATTTT	CASSLRSLAGGADTQYF
TRBJ1-4	TRBD1	TRBV29-1	NA	TGCAGCGTTGTGACAGGGGGCAATGAAAAACTGTTTTTT	CSVVTGGNEKLFF
TRBJ2-7	NA	TRBV29-1	NA	TGCAGCGTTGAAGAGAGGGCAGGCGGGGACGAGCAGTACTTC	CSVEERAGGDEQYF
TRBJ1-4	NA	TRBV6-5	NA	TGTGCCAGCAGTCGCTCCGGACAGCCTGAAAAACTGTTTTTT	CASSRSGQPEKLFF
TRBJ2-1	TRBD1	TRBV24-1	NA	TGTGCCACCCAGGGGGCCTATGAGCAGTTCTTC	CATQGAYEQFF
TRBJ2-5	TRBD2	TRBV4-2	NA	TGTGCCAGCAGCCAAGACGGGGGGAACCAAGAGACCCAGTACTTC	CASSQDGGNQETQYF
TRBJ2-5	NA	TRBV5-6	NA	TGTGCCAGCAGCTTGGGGGCAACCCAAGAGACCCAGTACTTC	CASSLGATQETQYF
TRBJ1-6	TRBD1	TRBV30	NA	TGTGCCTGGAGTGCTCGGGACAGGGATATTTCACCCCTCCACTTT	CAWSARDRDISPLHF
TRBJ1-2	NA	TRBV18	NA	TGTGCCAGCTCATCAGGGGAAGGCTACACCTTC	CASSSGEGYTF
TRBJ2-2	TRBD2	TRBV27	NA	TGTGCCAGCAGTTCACTAGCGGGGGGTAGTACCGGGGAGCTGTTTTTT	CASSSLAGGSTGELFF
TRBJ1-1	NA	TRBV12-3/TRBV12-4	NA	TGTGCCAGCAGTTTAGCTAGCGACACTGAAGCTTTCTTT	CASSLASDTEAFF
TRBJ1-1	TRBD1	TRBV5-1	few	TGCGCCAGCAGCTTGGGTCAGGGGGCTTTAAGTGAAGCTTTCTTT	CASSLGQGALSEAFF
TRBJ2-5	TRBD1	TRBV5-1	NA	TGCGCCAGCAGCTCAGAGGGACAGGTCGTGGAGACCCAGTACTTC	CASSSEGQVVETQYF
TRBJ2-5	TRBD1	TRBV9	NA	TGTGCCAGCAGCGTAGGCACAGGGGATCCGGAGACCCAGTACTTC	CASSVGTGDPETQYF
TRBJ1-2	TRBD1	TRBV5-1	NA	TGCGCCAGCAGCTTAACCGGGACAGGGGGCGCCGGCTACACCTTC	CASSLTGTGGAGYTF
TRBJ1-5	NA	TRBV5-8	NA	TGTGCCAGCAGCCCTGGGGGGGGGCGGAATCAGCCCCAGCATTTT	CASSPGGGRNQPQHF
TRBJ1-3	NA	TRBV9	NA	TGTGCCAGCAGCGTAACCAGCTCTGGAAACACCATATATTTT	CASSVTSSGNTIYF